This T cell receptor beta chain was recovered during a study of T cell responses to AZD1222 COVID-19 vaccine. This CDR3 spans 16 amino acids. V was trimmed by 0 bases and J by 6 bases, leaving 16 bases between them. Germline V gene data show CDR1 as MRHNA and CDR2 as SNTAGT. The data were produced by immunoSEQ multiplex PCR, yet TCRdb's version contains in-frame clones alone and is incomplete. This table holds some 36,000 clones, approximately 91% found once. The clonotype originates from an adult in good health. The V call is TRBV6-4, the J call TRBJ2-3; possible D gene TRBD2, 5 bases. The input for sequencing was peripheral blood, taken on day 0 of AZD1222 vaccination. The CDR3 here is CASSDSLAGGRDTQYF. CDR3 in DNA: TGTGCCAGCAGTGACTCGCTGGCGGGCGGCCGGGATACGCAGTATTTT.